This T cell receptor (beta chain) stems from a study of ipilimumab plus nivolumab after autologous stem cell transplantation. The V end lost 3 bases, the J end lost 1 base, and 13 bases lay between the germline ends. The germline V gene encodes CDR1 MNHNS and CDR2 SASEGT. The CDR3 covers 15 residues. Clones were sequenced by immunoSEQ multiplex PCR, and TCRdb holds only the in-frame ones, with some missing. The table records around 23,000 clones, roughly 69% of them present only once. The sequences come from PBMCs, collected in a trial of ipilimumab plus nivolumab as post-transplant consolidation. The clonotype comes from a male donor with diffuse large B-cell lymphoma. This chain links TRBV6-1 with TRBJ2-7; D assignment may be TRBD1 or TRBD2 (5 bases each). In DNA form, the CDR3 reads TGTGCCAGCAGTGAGGGACCGACAGATTCCTACGAGCAGTACTTC. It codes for CASSEGPTDSYEQYF.